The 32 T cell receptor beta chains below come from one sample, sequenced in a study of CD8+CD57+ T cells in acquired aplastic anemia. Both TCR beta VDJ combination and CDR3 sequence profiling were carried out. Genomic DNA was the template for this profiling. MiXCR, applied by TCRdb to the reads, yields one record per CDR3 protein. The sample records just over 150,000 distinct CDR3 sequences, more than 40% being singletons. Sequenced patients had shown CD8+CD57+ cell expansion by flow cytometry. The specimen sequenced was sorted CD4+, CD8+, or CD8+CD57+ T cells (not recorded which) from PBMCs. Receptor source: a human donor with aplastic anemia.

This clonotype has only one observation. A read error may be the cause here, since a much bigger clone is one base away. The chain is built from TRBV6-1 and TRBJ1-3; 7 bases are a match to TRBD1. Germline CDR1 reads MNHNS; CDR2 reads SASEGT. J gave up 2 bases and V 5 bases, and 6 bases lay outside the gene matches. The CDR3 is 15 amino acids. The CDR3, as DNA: TGTGCCAGCAGTCAGGACAGGAACGCTGGAAACACCATATATTTT. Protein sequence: CASSQDRNAGNTIYF.

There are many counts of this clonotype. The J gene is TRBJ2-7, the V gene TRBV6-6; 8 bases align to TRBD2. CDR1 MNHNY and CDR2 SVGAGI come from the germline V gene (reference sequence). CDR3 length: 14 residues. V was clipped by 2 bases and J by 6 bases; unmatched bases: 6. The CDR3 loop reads CASSYGGLGREQYF. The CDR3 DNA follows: TGTGCCAGCAGTTACGGGGGACTAGGGCGCGAGCAGTACTTC.

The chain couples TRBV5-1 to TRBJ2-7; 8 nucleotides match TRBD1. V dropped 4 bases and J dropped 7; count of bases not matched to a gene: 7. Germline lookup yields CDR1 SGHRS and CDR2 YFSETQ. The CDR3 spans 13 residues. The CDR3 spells CASSRGQGLEQYF. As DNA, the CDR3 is TGCGCCAGCAGCCGAGGACAGGGACTTGAGCAGTACTTC. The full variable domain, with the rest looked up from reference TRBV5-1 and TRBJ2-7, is KAGVTQTPRYLIKTRGQQVTLSCSPISGHRSVSWYQQTPGQGLQFLFEYFSETQRNKGNFPGRFSGRQFSNSRSEMNVSTLELGDSALYLCASSRGQGLEQYFGPGTRLTVT.

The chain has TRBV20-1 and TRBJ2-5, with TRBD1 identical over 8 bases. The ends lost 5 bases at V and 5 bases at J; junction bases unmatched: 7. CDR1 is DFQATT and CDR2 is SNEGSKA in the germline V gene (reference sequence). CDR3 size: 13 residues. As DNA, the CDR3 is TGCAGTGCTGGACAGGGTGGTTTGGAGACCCAGTACTTC. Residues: CSAGQGGLETQYF.

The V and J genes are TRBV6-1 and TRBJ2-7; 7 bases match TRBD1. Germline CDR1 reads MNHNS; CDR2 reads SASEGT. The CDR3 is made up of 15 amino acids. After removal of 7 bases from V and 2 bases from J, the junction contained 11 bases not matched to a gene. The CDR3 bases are TGTGCCAGCACCGCTTTGGGACAGACGCCCTACGAGCAGTACTTC. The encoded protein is CASTALGQTPYEQYF.

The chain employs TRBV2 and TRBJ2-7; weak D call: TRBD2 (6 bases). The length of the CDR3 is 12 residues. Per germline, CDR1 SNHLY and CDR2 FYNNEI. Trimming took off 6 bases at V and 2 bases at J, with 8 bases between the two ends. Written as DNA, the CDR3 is TGTGCCAGCAGCGGGAGCCCCTACGAGCAGTACTTC. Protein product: CASSGSPYEQYF.

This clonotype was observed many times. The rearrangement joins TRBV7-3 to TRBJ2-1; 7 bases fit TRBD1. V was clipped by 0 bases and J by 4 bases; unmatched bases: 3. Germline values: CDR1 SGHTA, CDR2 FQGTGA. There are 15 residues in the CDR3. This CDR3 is CASSLTGGEYNEQFF. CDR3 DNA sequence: TGTGCCAGCAGCTTAACAGGGGGCGAGTACAATGAGCAGTTCTTC.

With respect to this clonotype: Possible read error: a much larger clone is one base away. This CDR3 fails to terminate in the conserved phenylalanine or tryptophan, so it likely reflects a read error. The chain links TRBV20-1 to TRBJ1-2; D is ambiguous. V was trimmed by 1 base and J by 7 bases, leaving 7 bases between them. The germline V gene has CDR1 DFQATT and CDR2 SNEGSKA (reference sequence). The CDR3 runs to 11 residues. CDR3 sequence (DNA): TGCAGTGCTAGAGCGGAATCTGGCTACACCTCC. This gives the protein CSARAESGYTS.

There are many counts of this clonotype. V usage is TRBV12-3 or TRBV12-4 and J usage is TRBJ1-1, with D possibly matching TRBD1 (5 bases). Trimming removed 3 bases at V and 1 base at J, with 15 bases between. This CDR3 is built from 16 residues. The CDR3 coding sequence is TGTGCCAGCAGTTTGACTGTGGGGGGTCCGAACACTGAAGCTTTCTTT. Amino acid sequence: CASSLTVGGPNTEAFF.

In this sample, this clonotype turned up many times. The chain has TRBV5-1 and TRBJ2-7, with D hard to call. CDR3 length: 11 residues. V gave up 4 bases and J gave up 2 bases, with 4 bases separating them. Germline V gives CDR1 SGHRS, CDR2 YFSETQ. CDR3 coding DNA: TGCGCCAGCAGCAACGCCTACGAGCAGTACTTC. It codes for CASSNAYEQYF.

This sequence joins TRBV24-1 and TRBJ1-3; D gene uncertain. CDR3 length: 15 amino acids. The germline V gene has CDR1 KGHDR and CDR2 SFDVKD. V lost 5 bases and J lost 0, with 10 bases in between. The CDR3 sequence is CATSGRLCSGNTIYF. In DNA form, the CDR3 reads TGTGCCACCAGTGGGAGGCTGTGCTCTGGAAACACCATATATTTT.

CDR3 sequence: CASSSQAYGYTF. The CDR3 nucleotides are TGTGCCAGCAGCTCACAGGCCTATGGCTACACCTTC. V and J are TRBV7-9 and TRBJ1-2; a weak D match, TRBD1 (5 bases). Germline lookup yields CDR1 SEHNR and CDR2 FQNEAQ (reference sequence). V was shortened by 4 bases and J by 4 bases, with 7 bases between the two germline ends. The CDR3 loop spans 12 amino acids.

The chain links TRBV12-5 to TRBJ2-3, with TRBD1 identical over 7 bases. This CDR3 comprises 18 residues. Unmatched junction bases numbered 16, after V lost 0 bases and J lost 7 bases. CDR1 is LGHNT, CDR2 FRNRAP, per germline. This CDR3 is CASGLVILVAGGAYTQYF. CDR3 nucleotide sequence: TGTGCTAGTGGTTTGGTAATTTTAGTCGCAGGGGGAGCATATACGCAGTATTTT.

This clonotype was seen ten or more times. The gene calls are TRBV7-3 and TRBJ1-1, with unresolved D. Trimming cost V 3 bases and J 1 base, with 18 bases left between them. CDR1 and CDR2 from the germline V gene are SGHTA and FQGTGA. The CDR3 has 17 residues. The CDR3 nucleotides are TGTGCCAGCAGCTTCCCGATTACATCACTGTCGAACACTGAAGCTTTCTTT. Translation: CASSFPITSLSNTEAFF.

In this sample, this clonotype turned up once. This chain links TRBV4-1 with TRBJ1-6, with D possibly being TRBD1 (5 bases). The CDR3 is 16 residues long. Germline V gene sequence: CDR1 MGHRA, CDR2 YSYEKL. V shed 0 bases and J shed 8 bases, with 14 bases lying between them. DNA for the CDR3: TGCGCCAGCAGCCAAGATGCCCCAGGGAGGGATTCACCCCTCCACTTT. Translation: CASSQDAPGRDSPLHF.

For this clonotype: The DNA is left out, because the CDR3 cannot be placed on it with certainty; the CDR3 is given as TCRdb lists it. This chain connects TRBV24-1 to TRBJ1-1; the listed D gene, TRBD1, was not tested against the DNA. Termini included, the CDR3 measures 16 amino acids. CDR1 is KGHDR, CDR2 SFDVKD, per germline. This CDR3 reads CATSDSQVAKGTEASF.

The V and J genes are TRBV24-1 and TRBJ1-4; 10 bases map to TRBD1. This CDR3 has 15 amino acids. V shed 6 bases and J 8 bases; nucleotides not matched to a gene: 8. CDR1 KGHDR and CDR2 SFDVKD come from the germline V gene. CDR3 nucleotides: TGTGCCACCAGTTTAAGCCGGGACAGGGGCGAAAAACTGTTTTTT. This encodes CATSLSRDRGEKLFF.

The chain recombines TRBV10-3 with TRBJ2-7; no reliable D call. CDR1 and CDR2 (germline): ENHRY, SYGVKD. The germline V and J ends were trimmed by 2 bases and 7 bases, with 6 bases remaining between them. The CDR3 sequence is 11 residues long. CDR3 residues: CAISEAGEQYF. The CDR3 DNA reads TGTGCCATCAGTGAGGCCGGGGAGCAGTACTTC.

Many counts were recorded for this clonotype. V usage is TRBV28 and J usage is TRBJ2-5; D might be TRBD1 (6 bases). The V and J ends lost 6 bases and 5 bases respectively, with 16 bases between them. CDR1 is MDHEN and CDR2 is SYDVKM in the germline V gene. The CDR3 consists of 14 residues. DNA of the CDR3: TGTGCCAGCAGACCACAGGGCCGAGGGGAGACCCAGTACTTC. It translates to CASRPQGRGETQYF.

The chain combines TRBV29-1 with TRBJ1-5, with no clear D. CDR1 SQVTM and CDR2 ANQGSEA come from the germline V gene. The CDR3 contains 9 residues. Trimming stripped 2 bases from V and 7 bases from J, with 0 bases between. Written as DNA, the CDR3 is TGCAGCGTTGAACAGCCCCAGCATTTT. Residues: CSVEQPQHF.

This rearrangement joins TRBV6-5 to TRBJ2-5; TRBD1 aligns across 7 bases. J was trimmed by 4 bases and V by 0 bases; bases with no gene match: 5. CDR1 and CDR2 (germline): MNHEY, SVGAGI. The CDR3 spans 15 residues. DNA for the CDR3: TGTGCCAGCAGTTACTCGAGAAGGACAGGAGAGACCCAGTACTTC. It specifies CASSYSRRTGETQYF.

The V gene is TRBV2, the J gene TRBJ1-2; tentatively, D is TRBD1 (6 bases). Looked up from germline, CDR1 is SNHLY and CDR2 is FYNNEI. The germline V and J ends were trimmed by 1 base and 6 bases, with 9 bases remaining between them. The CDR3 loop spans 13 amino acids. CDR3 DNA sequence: TGTGCCAGCAGTGAAGTTAAGGGGGATGGCTACACCTTC. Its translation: CASSEVKGDGYTF.

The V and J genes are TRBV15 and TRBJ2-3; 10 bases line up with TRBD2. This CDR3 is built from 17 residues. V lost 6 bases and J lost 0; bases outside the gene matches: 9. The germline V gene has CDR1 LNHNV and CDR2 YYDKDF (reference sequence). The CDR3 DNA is TGTGCCACCAGTGATCCCATAGCGGGGGGCAGCACAGATACGCAGTATTTT. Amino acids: CATSDPIAGGSTDTQYF.

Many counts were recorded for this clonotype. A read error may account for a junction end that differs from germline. The DNA for the CDR3 is TGTGCCAGCAGGGAAGGGGCCGCTGGCTACACCTTC. Translated, it gives CASREGAAGYTF. The gene calls are TRBV2 and TRBJ1-2; D perhaps matches TRBD1 (5 bases). Germline V gene sequence: CDR1 SNHLY, CDR2 FYNNEI. CDR3 size: 12 residues. Full variable domain (outside the CDR3, taken from reference TRBV2 and TRBJ1-2): EPEVTQTPSHQVTQMGQEVILRCVPISNHLYFYWYRQILGQKVEFLVSFYNNEISEKSEIFDDQFSVERPDGSNFTLKIRSTKLEDSAMYFCASREGAAGYTFGSGTRLTVV.

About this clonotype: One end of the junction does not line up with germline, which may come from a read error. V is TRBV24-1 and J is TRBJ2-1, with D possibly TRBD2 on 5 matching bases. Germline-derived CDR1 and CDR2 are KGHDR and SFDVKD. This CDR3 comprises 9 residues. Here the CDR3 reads CATTSDGIF. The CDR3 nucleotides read TGTGCCACCACTTCCGACGGGATCTTC.

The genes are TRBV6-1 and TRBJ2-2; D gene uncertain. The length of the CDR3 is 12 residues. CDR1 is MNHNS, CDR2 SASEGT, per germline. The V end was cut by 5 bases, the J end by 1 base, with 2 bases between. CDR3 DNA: TGTGCCAGCAGTAAGAACACCGGGGAGCTGTTTTTT. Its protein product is CASSKNTGELFF.

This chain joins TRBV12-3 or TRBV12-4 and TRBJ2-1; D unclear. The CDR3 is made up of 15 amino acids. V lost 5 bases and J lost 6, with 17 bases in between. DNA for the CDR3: TGTGCCAGCAGTCCAGATACTAAAGAGCTCAATGAGCAGTTCTTC. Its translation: CASSPDTKELNEQFF.

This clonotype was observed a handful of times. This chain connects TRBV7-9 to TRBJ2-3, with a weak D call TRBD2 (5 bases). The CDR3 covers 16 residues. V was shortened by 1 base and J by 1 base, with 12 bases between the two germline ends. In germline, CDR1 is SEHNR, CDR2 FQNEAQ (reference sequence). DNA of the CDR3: TGTGCCAGCAGCTTAGGGACTGACATTCGCACAGATACGCAGTATTTT. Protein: CASSLGTDIRTDTQYF.

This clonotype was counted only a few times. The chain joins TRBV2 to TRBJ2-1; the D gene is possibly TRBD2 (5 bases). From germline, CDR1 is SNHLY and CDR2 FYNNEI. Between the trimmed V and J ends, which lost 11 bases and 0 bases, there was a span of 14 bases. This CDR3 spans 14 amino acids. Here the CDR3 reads CACGLSSSYNEQFF. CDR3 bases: TGTGCCTGCGGACTGTCGAGCTCCTACAATGAGCAGTTCTTC.

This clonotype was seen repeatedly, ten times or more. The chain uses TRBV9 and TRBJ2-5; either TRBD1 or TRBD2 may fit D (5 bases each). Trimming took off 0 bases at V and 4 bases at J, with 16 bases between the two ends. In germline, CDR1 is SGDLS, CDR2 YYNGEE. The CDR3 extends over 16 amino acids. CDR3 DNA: TGTGCCAGCAGCGTAGGAAGTGGGGGATCGGGAGAGACCCAGTACTTC. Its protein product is CASSVGSGGSGETQYF.

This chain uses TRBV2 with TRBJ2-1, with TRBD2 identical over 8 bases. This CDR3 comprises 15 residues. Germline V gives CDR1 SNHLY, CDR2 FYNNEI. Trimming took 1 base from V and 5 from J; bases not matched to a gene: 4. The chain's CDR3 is CASSEGLAGDNEQFF. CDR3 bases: TGTGCCAGCAGTGAAGGGCTAGCGGGCGACAATGAGCAGTTCTTC. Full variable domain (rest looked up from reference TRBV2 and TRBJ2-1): EPEVTQTPSHQVTQMGQEVILRCVPISNHLYFYWYRQILGQKVEFLVSFYNNEISEKSEIFDDQFSVERPDGSNFTLKIRSTKLEDSAMYFCASSEGLAGDNEQFFGPGTRLTVL.

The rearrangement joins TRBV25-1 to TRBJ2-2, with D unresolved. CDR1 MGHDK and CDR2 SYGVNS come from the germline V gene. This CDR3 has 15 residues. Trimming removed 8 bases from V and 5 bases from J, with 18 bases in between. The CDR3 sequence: CASQDQRGATGELFF. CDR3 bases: TGTGCCAGCCAGGACCAAAGAGGAGCTACCGGGGAGCTGTTTTTT.